These 19 T cell receptor beta chains share one sample of origin, sequenced in a study of shared clonotypes between healthy human individuals. Naive CD8 cells lacked CD45RO and underwent positive selection for CCR7, leaving out terminally differentiated effector memory CD45RA+ cells. Assay used: immunoSEQ multiplex PCR; TCRdb lists only in-frame clones, some missing. The data hold around 2,000,000 clones, with approximately 94% observed a single time. The sequenced sample was naive CD8+ T cells sorted from blood. Receptors originate from a man younger than 30 in good health.

This clone was detected only once. The chain couples TRBV13 to TRBJ2-5; D call uncertain. The CDR3 runs to 14 residues. Germline lookup yields CDR1 PRHDT and CDR2 FYEKMQ (reference sequence). V lost 4 bases to trimming and J lost 4 bases, with 13 bases between them. The CDR3 spells CASSSGPTGETQYF. The CDR3 DNA reads TGTGCCAGCAGCTCGGGCCCCACCGGAGAGACCCAGTACTTC.

V usage is TRBV2 and J usage is TRBJ2-2, with 7 bases matching TRBD1. Germline trimming cut 6 bases from V and 2 bases from J; bases unmatched to any gene: 3. The CDR3 runs 14 residues. Looked up from germline, CDR1 is SNHLY and CDR2 is FYNNEI. The CDR3 reads CASSRDSNTGELFF. The CDR3 DNA reads TGTGCCAGCAGCCGGGACAGTAACACCGGGGAGCTGTTTTTT. The variable domain in full, completed from reference TRBV2 and TRBJ2-2, reads EPEVTQTPSHQVTQMGQEVILRCVPISNHLYFYWYRQILGQKVEFLVSFYNNEISEKSEIFDDQFSVERPDGSNFTLKIRSTKLEDSAMYFCASSRDSNTGELFFGEGSRLTVL.

The V gene is TRBV19, the J gene TRBJ2-4; the match to TRBD1 covers 7 bases. The trim removed 7 bases at V and 6 bases at J, leaving 21 bases unmatched. Germline CDR1 LNHDA, CDR2 SQIVND (reference sequence). CDR3 length equals 18 residues. CDR3 region: CASTPYRGGFGPGNIQYF. The CDR3 region has the DNA TGTGCCAGTACTCCTTACAGGGGCGGCTTTGGACCCGGAAACATTCAGTACTTC.

This chain uses TRBV25-1 with TRBJ2-7; 11 nucleotides align to TRBD1. Germline V gene sequence: CDR1 MGHDK, CDR2 SYGVNS. The CDR3 has 15 residues. V shed 2 bases and J 6 bases; nucleotides not matched to a gene: 6. The CDR3 loop reads CASSEGRGQGAEQYF. The CDR3 DNA follows: TGTGCCAGCAGTGAAGGGCGTGGACAGGGGGCCGAGCAGTACTTC.

As to this clone: The same CDR3 also results from other DNA sequences found in this sample. This sequence joins TRBV5-4 and TRBJ2-7, with TRBD1 matching over 9 bases. The length of the CDR3 is 15 residues. Germline CDR1 is SGHNT and CDR2 is YYREEE (reference sequence). Trimming at V came to 3 bases and at J to 2 bases, leaving 6 bases not matched to a gene. In DNA, the CDR3 is TGTGCCAGCAGCTCGCCGGGACAGGGAACCTACGAGCAGTACTTC. It translates to CASSSPGQGTYEQYF.

On this clone: The identical CDR3 is also encoded by other nucleotide sequences in the sample. The chain combines TRBV27 with TRBJ2-2; a possible D gene is TRBD2 (6 bases). This CDR3 has 14 residues. In germline, CDR1 is MNHEY, CDR2 SMNVEV (reference sequence). V lost 1 base to trimming and J lost 4 bases, with 7 bases between them. As DNA, the CDR3 is TGTGCCAGCAGTTTATTGGGAGGCACCGGGGAGCTGTTTTTT. Its protein is CASSLLGGTGELFF.

This chain uses TRBV19 with TRBJ1-1, with a tentative D call TRBD1 (5 bases). CDR1 LNHDA and CDR2 SQIVND come from the germline V gene (reference sequence). V was clipped by 6 bases and J by 1 base, with 12 bases between them. The CDR3 contains 14 residues. This chain's CDR3 is CASSSGGANTEAFF. The CDR3 DNA follows: TGTGCCAGTAGCTCTGGGGGAGCGAACACTGAAGCTTTCTTT.

V usage is TRBV19 and J usage is TRBJ2-2; no definite D call. V shed 3 bases and J shed 5 bases, with 7 bases lying between them. CDR1 and CDR2 (germline): LNHDA, SQIVND (reference sequence). The CDR3 is 13 amino acids. As DNA, the CDR3 is TGTGCCAGTAGTATTATAGGAACCGGGGAGCTGTTTTTT. Its translation is CASSIIGTGELFF.

The CDR3 DNA reads as TGTGCCAGCAGTTCCGGACTGGGATCCTACGAGCAGTACTTC. Protein product: CASSSGLGSYEQYF. The chain carries TRBV6-6 and TRBJ2-7, with a possible D match to TRBD2 (5 bases). V was shortened by 4 bases and J by 1 base, with 11 bases between the two germline ends. The germline CDR1 and CDR2 sequences are MNHNY and SVGAGI (reference sequence). This CDR3 contains 14 residues.

The chain carries TRBV2 and TRBJ2-1, with no clear D. Germline V gene sequence: CDR1 SNHLY, CDR2 FYNNEI. The ends were cut back, 5 bases at V and 4 bases at J, with 12 bases in the middle. CDR3 length: 14 residues. Here the CDR3 DNA reads TGTGCCAGCAGTTACCTGGGATTATACAATGAGCAGTTCTTC. Its translation is CASSYLGLYNEQFF.

This clone was detected only once. This chain uses TRBV2 with TRBJ2-7; TRBD2 matches 8 bases. Germline trimming cut 1 base from V and 2 bases from J; bases unmatched to any gene: 7. The CDR3 sequence is 16 residues long. The germline V gene encodes CDR1 SNHLY and CDR2 FYNNEI. The CDR3 protein is CASSEGERGLAYEQYF. In DNA, the CDR3 is TGTGCCAGCAGTGAAGGGGAGCGGGGGCTTGCCTACGAGCAGTACTTC.

This chain connects TRBV28 to TRBJ2-2, with D unclear. V was shortened by 8 bases and J by 8 bases, with 6 bases between the two germline ends. Germline assignment: CDR1 MDHEN and CDR2 SYDVKM. The length of the CDR3 is 10 residues. This CDR3 is CASGSGELFF. The DNA of the CDR3 is TGTGCCAGCGGATCTGGGGAGCTGTTTTTT.

The chain employs TRBV9 and TRBJ1-5; D ambiguous. This CDR3 has 15 amino acids. Germline assignment: CDR1 SGDLS and CDR2 YYNGEE. V lost 3 bases, J lost 4 bases, and 14 bases lay in between. The CDR3 protein is CASSGAPGLNQPQHF. As DNA, the CDR3 is TGTGCCAGCAGCGGAGCCCCGGGTCTTAATCAGCCCCAGCATTTT.

The chain is built from TRBV28 and TRBJ2-1; no definite D call. Germline V lookup: CDR1 MDHEN, CDR2 SYDVKM. Trimming cost V 7 bases and J 2 bases, with 15 bases left between them. The CDR3 covers 15 residues. The CDR3 coding sequence is TGTGCCAGCACCCCAGGCTACAACACCTACAATGAGCAGTTCTTC. Translated, it gives CASTPGYNTYNEQFF.

The chain couples TRBV7-2 to TRBJ2-5; TRBD2 matches 13 bases. J was trimmed by 4 bases and V by 1 base; bases with no gene match: 0. This CDR3 comprises 15 residues. From germline, CDR1 is SGHTA and CDR2 FQGNSA. The CDR3 spells CASSLGLAGGETQYF. The CDR3 DNA reads as TGTGCCAGCAGCTTAGGACTAGCGGGGGGAGAGACCCAGTACTTC.

Concerning this clone: A much larger clonotype is one base distant, so this may be a read error. Other DNA sequences in this sample translate to the same CDR3. The chain uses TRBV11-1 and TRBJ2-7; D is ambiguous. V lost 1 base to trimming and J lost 3 bases, with 4 bases between them. Germline CDR1 and CDR2: SGHAT and FQDESV (reference sequence). The CDR3 runs 12 residues. The CDR3 here is CASSLEGYEQYF. In DNA form, the CDR3 reads TGTGCCAGCAGCTTAGAGGGCTACGAGCAGTACTTC.

Concerning this clone: Other nucleotide sequences in the sample specify the same CDR3. DNA of the CDR3: TGTGCCAGCAGCAGCCCGGGACAGGGTTACAATGAGCAGTTCTTC. Translated: CASSSPGQGYNEQFF. The genes are TRBV5-6 and TRBJ2-1; 9 bases fit TRBD1. CDR3 length: 15 residues. After removal of 4 bases from V and 4 bases from J, the junction contained 6 bases not matched to a gene. Looked up from germline, CDR1 is SGHDT and CDR2 is YYEEEE.

Worth noting for this clone: Different DNA sequences within this sample yield the same CDR3. The J gene is TRBJ2-2, the V gene TRBV19; D uncertain. The CDR3 extends over 14 amino acids. Looked up from germline, CDR1 is LNHDA and CDR2 is SQIVND (reference sequence). V was cut by 1 base and J by 1 base, with 4 bases left in between. CDR3 in amino acids: CASSIGQNTGELFF. Written as DNA, the CDR3 is TGTGCCAGTAGTATAGGTCAGAACACCGGGGAGCTGTTTTTT.

Concerning this clone: Other DNA sequences of this sample code for an identical CDR3. The V and J genes are TRBV9 and TRBJ2-7, with D possibly being TRBD2 (7 bases). The CDR3 is 14 amino acids. The V end was cut by 3 bases, the J end by 4 bases, with 14 bases between. Germline loops: CDR1 SGDLS, CDR2 YYNGEE. CDR3 residues: CASSAGGAGYEQYF. CDR3 DNA: TGTGCCAGCAGCGCGGGGGGCGCCGGGTACGAGCAGTACTTC.